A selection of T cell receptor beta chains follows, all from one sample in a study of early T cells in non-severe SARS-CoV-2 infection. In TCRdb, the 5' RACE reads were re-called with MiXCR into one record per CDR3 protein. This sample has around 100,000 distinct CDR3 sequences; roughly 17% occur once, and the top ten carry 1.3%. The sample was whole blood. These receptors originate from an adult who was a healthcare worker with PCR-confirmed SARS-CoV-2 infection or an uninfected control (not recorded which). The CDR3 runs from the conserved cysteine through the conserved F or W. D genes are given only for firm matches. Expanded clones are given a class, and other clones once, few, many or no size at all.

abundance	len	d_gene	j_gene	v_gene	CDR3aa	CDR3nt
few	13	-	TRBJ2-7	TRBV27	CASSPRNTYEQYF	TGTGCCAGCAGCCCCAGAAACACCTACGAGCAGTACTTC
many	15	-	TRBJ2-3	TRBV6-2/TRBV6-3	CASSTRETSTDTQYF	TGTGCCAGCAGTACCCGGGAAACTAGCACAGATACGCAGTATTTT
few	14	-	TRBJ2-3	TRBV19	CASSVGGATDTQYF	TGTGCCAGTAGTGTCGGGGGAGCCACAGATACGCAGTATTTT
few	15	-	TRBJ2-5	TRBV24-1	CATSAGTESQETQYF	TGTGCCACCAGTGCCGGGACGGAAAGCCAAGAGACCCAGTACTTC
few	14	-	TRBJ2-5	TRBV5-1	CASSLGQIQETQYF	TGCGCCAGCAGCTTGGGACAGATCCAAGAGACCCAGTACTTC
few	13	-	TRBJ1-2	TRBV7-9	CASSSQGPYGYTF	TGTGCCAGCAGCTCACAGGGCCCCTATGGCTACACCTTC
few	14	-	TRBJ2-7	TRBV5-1	CASSRDSMSGEQYF	TGCGCCAGCAGCCGGGACTCAATGTCCGGCGAGCAGTACTTC
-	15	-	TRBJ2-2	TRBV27	CASSYQGTNTGELFF	TGTGCCAGCAGTTATCAGGGGACGAACACCGGGGAGCTGTTTTTT
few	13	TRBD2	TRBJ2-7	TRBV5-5	CASSPTSGYEQYF	TGTGCCAGCAGCCCGACTAGCGGGTACGAGCAGTACTTC
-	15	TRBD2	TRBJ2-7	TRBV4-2	CASTRSSGKIYEQYF	TGTGCCAGCACCAGGAGTAGCGGGAAGATCTACGAGCAGTACTTC